These 2 T cell receptor beta chains share one sample of origin, sequenced in a study. Via MiXCR, TCRdb re-called the RT-PCR reads, giving one row per CDR3 protein. The sample includes about 700,000 distinct CDR3 sequences, over 12% seen only once; the top ten take 3.6%. Sequences were obtained from memory CD4+ T cells from blood. The origin of the receptors is a female donor in good health, serving as a healthy control.

The table lists this clonotype with a few counts. The rearrangement uses TRBV9 and TRBJ1-2; D might be TRBD1 (5 bases). The CDR3 loop spans 14 amino acids. Germline CDR1 SGDLS, CDR2 YYNGEE. V was pared by 5 bases and J by 1 base, with 12 bases between. CDR3 region: CASSPIGDNYGYTF. As DNA, the CDR3 is TGTGCCAGCAGTCCTATAGGGGATAACTATGGCTACACCTTC.

This clonotype was observed a handful of times. The rearrangement uses TRBV28 and TRBJ2-5; 7 bases align to TRBD1. After removal of 3 bases from V and 2 bases from J, the junction contained 9 bases not matched to a gene. Germline loops: CDR1 MDHEN, CDR2 SYDVKM. The CDR3 totals 16 residues. CDR3 amino acids: CASSLGRGHKQETQYF. The CDR3, as DNA: TGTGCCAGCAGTTTGGGAAGGGGGCACAAGCAAGAGACCCAGTACTTC.